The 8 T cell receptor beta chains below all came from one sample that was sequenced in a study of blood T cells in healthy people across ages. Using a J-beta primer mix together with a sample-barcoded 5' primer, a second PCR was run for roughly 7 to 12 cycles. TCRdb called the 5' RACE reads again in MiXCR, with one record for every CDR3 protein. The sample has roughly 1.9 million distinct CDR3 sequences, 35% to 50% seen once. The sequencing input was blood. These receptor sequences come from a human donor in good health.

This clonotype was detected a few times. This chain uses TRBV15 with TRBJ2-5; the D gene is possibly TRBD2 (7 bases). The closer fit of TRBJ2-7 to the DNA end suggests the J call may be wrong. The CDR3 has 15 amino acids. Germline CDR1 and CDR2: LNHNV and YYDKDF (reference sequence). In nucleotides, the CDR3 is TGTGCCACCAGCAAAGGGGGGGGGGCCTTCTACGAGCAGTACTTC. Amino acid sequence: CATSKGGGAFYEQYF.

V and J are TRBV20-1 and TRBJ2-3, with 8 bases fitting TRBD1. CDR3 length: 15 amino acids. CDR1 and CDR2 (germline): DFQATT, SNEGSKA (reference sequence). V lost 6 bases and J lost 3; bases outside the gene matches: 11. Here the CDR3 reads CSASPPDRATDTQYF. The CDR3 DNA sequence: TGCAGTGCCAGTCCCCCGGACAGGGCTACAGATACGCAGTATTTT.

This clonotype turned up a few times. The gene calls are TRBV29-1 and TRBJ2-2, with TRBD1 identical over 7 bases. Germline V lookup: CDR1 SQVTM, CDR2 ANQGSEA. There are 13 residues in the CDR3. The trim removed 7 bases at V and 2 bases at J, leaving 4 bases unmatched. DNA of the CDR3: TGCAGCGCCCGACAGGGTAACACCGGGGAGCTGTTTTTT. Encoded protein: CSARQGNTGELFF.

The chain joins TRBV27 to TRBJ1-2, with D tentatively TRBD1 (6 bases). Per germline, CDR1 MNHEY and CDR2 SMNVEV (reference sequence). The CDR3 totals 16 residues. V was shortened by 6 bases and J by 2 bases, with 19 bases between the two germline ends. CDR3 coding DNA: TGTGCCAGCAGCCCGAGCACAGGGAGGATAAACTATGGCTACACCTTC. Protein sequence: CASSPSTGRINYGYTF.

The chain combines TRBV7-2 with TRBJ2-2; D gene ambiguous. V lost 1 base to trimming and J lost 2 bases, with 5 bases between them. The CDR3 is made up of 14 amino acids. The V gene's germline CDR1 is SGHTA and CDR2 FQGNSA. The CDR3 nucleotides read TGTGCCAGCAGCTTAGTTTTTAACACCGGGGAGCTGTTTTTT. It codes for CASSLVFNTGELFF.

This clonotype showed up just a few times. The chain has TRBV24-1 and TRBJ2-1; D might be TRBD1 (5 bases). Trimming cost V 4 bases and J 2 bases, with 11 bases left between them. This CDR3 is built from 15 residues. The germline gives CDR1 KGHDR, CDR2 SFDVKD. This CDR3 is CATSELDSPYNEQFF. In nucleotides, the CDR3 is TGTGCCACCAGTGAGCTAGACAGTCCCTACAATGAGCAGTTCTTC.

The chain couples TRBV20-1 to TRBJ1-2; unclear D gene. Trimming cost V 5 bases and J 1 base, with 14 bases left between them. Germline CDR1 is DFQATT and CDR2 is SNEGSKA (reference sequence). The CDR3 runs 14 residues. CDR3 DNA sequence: TGCAGTGCTGAGTCGGACGTAATTAACTATGGCTACACCTTC. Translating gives CSAESDVINYGYTF.

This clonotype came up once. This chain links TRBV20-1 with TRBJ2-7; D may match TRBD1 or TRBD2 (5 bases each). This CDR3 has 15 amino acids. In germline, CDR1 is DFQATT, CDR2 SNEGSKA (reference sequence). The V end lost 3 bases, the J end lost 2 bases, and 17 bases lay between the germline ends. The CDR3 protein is CSASQPGTVAYEQYF. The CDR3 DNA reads TGCAGTGCTAGCCAGCCAGGGACGGTCGCCTACGAGCAGTACTTC.